The sequence of this T cell receptor beta chain was determined in a study of vaccination effects on CD4 cells after COVID-19. Across the study: Early after vaccination, and again late, three convalescent patients were sampled. The median interval between the second dose and post-vaccine sampling was 72 days.

This CDR3 region has 15 residues. Germline CDR1 is MGHRA and CDR2 is YSYEKL. The V gene lost 2 bases and the J gene lost 4 bases, with 9 bases spanning the gap. In regard to this clone: What it recognizes is unknown.

Points from the study as a whole: Late post-vaccination, clones induced by infection and those induced by vaccine underwent marked clonal contraction.

Before any sequencing was done, the ViraFEST assay used viral peptide pools to expand antigen-specific CD4+ T cells. Isolating CD4+ T cells followed approximately nine days of culture. This individual contracted SARS-CoV-2 between March and December 2020, as verified by PCR. Two-dose vaccination with either BNT162b2 or mRNA-1273 was given to the participants. TCRdb's table, derived via immunoSEQ multiplex PCR, lists solely in-frame clones and lacks some. The sample includes 15,000 to 20,000 clones, under 85% of them seen just once. This sequence was found in a human donor who had a prior SARS-CoV-2 infection. This chain connects TRBV4-1 to TRBJ2-6; weak D call: TRBD1 (6 bases). The material sequenced was CD4+ T cells from PBMCs cultured with SARS-CoV-2 spike peptides, taken after COVID-19 vaccination. In DNA form, the CDR3 reads TGCGCCAGCAGCCAACAGGGGTCAGGGGCCAACGTCCTGACTTTC. This translates into CASSQQGSGANVLTF.